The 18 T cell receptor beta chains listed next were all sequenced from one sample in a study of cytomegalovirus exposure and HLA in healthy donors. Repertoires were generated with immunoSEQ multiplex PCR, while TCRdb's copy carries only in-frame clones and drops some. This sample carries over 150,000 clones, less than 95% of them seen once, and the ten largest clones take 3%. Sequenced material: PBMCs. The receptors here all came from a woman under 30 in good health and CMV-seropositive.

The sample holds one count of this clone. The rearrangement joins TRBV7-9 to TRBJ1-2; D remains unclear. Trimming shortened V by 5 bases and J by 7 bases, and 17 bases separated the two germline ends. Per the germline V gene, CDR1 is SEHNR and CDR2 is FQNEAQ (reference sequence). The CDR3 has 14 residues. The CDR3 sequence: CASSPDGFRGGYTF. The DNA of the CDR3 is TGTGCCAGCAGCCCCGACGGGTTCAGAGGTGGCTACACCTTC.

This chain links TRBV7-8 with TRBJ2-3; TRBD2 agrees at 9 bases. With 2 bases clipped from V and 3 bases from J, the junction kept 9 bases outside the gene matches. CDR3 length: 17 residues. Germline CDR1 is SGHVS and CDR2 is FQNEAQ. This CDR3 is CASSLSSSGIFTDTQYF. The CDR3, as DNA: TGTGCCAGCAGCTTAAGTTCTAGCGGGATCTTTACAGATACGCAGTATTTT.

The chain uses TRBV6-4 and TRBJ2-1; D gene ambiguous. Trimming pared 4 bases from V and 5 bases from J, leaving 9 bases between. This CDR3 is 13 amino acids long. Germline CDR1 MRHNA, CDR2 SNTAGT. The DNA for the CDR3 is TGTGCCAGCAGTGGTGACTCTAACAATGAGCAGTTCTTC. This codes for CASSGDSNNEQFF.

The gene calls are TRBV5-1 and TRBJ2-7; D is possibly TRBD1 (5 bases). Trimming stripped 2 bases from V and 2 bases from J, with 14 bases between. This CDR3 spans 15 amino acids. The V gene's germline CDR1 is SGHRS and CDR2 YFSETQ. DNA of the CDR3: TGCGCCAGCAGCTTAGTGAAGGGGTTACCCTACGAGCAGTACTTC. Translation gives CASSLVKGLPYEQYF.

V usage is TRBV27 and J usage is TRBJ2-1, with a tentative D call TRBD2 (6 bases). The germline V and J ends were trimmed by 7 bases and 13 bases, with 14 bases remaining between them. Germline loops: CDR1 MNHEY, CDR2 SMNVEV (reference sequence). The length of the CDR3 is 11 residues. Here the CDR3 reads CASIRTSLQFF. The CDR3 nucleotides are TGTGCCAGCATTCGTACTAGCCTCCAGTTCTTC.

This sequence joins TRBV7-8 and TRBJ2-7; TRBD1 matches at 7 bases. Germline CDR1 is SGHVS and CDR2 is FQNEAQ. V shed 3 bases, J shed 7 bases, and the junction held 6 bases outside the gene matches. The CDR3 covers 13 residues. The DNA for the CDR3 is TGTGCCAGCAGCTTGGGACAGCTAGGGGAGCAGTACTTC. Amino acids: CASSLGQLGEQYF. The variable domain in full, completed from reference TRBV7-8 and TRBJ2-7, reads GAGVSQSPRYKVAKRGQDVALRCDPISGHVSLFWYQQALGQGPEFLTYFQNEAQLDKSGLPSDRFFAERPEGSVSTLKIQRTQQEDSAVYLCASSLGQLGEQYFGPGTRLTVT.

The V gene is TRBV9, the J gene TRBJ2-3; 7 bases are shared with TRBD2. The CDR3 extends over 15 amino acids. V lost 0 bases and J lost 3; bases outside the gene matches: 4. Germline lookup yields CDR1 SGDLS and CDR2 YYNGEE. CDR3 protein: CASSVERGGTDTQYF. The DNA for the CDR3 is TGTGCCAGCAGCGTAGAACGGGGAGGGACAGATACGCAGTATTTT.

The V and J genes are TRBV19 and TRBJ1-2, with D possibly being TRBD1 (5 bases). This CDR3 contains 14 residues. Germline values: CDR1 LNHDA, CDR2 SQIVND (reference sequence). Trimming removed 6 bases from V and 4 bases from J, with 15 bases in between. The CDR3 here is CASSWTPDSYGYTF. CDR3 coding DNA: TGTGCCAGTAGCTGGACACCCGATTCCTATGGCTACACCTTC.

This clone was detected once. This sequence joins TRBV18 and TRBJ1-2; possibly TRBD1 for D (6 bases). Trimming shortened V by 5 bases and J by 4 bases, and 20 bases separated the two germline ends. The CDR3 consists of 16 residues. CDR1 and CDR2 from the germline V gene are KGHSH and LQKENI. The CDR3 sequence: CASSDPAGGLGYGYTF. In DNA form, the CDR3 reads TGTGCCAGCTCAGACCCGGCGGGGGGCTTGGGCTATGGCTACACCTTC.

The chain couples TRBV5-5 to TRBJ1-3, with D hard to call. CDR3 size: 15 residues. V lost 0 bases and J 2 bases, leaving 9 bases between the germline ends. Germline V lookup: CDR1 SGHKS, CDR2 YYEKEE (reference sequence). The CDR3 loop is CASSLVITAGNTIYF. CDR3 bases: TGTGCCAGCAGCTTGGTGATTACAGCTGGAAACACCATATATTTT.

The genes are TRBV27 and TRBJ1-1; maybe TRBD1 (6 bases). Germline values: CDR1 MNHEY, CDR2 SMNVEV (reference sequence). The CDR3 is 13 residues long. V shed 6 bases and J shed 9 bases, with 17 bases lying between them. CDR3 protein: CASRGSLRGKAFF. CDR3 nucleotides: TGTGCCAGCAGGGGGAGCTTAAGGGGGAAAGCTTTCTTT.

The CDR3 protein is CAWLGWGPRVVQPQHF. CDR3 DNA sequence: TGTGCCTGGCTGGGGTGGGGGCCCCGGGTAGTTCAGCCCCAGCATTTT. V gene TRBV30 combines with J gene TRBJ1-5; D is perhaps TRBD1 (6 bases). The CDR3 is 16 amino acids. Germline CDR1 reads GTSNPN; CDR2 reads SVGIG (reference sequence). Trimming stripped 5 bases from V and 6 bases from J, with 23 bases between.

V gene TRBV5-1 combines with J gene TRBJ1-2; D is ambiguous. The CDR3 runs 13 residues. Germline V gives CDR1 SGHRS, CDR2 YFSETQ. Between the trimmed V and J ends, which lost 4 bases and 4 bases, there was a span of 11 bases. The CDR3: CASSLNSGYGYTF. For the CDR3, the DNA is TGCGCCAGCAGCCTCAATTCCGGCTATGGCTACACCTTC.

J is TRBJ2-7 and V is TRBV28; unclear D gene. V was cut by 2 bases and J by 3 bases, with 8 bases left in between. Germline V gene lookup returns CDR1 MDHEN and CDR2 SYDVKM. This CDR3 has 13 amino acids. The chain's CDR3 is CASSLSPGYEQYF. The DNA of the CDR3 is TGTGCCAGCAGTTTAAGTCCGGGCTACGAGCAGTACTTC. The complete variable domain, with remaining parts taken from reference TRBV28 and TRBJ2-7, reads DVKVTQSSRYLVKRTGEKVFLECVQDMDHENMFWYRQDPGLGLRLIYFSYDVKMKEKGDIPEGYSVSREKKERFSLILESASTNQTSMYLCASSLSPGYEQYFGPGTRLTVT.

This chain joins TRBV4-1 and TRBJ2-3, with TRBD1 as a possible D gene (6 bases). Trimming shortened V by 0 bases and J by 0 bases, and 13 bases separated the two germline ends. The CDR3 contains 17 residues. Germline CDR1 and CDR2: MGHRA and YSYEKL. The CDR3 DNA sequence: TGCGCCAGCAGCCAAGATAGCAGGGGCCTTAGCACAGATACGCAGTATTTT. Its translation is CASSQDSRGLSTDTQYF.

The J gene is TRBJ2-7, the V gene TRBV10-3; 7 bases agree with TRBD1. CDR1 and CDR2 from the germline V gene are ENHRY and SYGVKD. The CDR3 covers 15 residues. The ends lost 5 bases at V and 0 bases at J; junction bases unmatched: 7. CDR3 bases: TGTGCCATCAGTATTGGACAGGACTTCTCCTACGAGCAGTACTTC. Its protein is CAISIGQDFSYEQYF.

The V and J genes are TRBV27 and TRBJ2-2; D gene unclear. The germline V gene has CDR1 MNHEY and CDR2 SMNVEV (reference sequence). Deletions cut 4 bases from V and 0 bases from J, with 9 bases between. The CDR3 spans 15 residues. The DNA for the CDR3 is TGTGCCAGCAGTTCATTAGGAGCGAACACCGGGGAGCTGTTTTTT. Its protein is CASSSLGANTGELFF.

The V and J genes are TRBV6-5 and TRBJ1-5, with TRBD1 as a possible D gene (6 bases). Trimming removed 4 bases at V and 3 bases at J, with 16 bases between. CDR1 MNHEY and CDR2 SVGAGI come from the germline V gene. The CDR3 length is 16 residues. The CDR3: CASSSRADSPNQPQHF. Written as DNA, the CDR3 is TGTGCCAGCAGTTCTCGGGCGGACAGCCCCAATCAGCCCCAGCATTTT.